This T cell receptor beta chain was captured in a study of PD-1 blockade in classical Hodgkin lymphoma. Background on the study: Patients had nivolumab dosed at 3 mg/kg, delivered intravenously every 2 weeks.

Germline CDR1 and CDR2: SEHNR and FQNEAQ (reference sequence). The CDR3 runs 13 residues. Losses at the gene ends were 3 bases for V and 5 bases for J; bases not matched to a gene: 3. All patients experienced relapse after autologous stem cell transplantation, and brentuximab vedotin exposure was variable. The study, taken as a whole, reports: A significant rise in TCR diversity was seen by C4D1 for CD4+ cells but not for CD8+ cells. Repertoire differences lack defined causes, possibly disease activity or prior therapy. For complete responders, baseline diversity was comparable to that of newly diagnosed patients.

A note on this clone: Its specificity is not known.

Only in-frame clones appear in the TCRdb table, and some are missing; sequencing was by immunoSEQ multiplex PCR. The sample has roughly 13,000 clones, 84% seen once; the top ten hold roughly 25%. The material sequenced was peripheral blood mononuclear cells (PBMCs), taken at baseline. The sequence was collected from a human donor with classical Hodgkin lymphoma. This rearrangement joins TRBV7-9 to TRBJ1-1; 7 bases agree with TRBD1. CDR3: CASSLEGATEAFF. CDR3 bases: TGTGCCAGCAGCTTGGAGGGGGCGACTGAAGCTTTCTTT.